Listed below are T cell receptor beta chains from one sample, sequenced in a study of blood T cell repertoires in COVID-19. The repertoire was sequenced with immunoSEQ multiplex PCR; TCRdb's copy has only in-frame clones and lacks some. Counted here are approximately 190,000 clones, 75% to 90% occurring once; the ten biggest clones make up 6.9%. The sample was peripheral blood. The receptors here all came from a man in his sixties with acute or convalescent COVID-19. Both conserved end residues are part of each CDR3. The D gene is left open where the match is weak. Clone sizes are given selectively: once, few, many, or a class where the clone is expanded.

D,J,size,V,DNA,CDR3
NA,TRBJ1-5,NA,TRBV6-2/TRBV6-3,TGTGCCAGCAGCTATCCCCCAGGGGATCAGCCCCAGCATTTT,CASSYPPGDQPQHF
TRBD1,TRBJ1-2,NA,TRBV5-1,TGCGCCAGCAGCTTTGAGGGGGCTGAACGGGGCTACACCTTC,CASSFEGAERGYTF
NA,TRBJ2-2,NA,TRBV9,TGTGCCAGCAGCCCACAGGGTTCGAACACCGGGGAGCTGTTTTTT,CASSPQGSNTGELFF
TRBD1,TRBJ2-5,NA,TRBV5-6,TGTGCCAGCAGCTTGGGGACAGGGGTAGAGACCCAGTACTTC,CASSLGTGVETQYF
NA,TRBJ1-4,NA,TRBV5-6,TGTGCCAGCAGCCGCGTATGGGAGAGGGAAAAACTGTTTTTT,CASSRVWEREKLFF
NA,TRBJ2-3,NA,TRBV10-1,TGCGCCAGCAGTCTTTCGGGGGGCACAGATACGCAGTATTTT,CASSLSGGTDTQYF
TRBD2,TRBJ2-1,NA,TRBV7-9,TGTGCCAGCACCCTTTGGACTAGCGGCAGTAATGAGCAGTTCTTC,CASTLWTSGSNEQFF
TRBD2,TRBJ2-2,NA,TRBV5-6,TGTGCCAGCAAATTAGGACTAGCGGGAGAGGGGTCCGGGGAGCTGTTTTTT,CASKLGLAGEGSGELFF
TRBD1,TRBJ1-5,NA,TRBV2,TGTGCCAGCAGGGAGCATACAGGGGGCCGGAATCAGCCCCAGCATTTT,CASREHTGGRNQPQHF
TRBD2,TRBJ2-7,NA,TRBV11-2,TGTGCCAGCAGCTTAGGCGGGAGGGGCGAGCAGTACTTC,CASSLGGRGEQYF
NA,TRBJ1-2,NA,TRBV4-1,TGCGCCAGCAGCCAAGAGGGCAGGGTTGGAGGCTACACCTTC,CASSQEGRVGGYTF
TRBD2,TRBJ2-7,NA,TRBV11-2,TGTGCCAGCAGCTTCACCGGACTAGCGGGATACGGCGAGCAGTACTTC,CASSFTGLAGYGEQYF
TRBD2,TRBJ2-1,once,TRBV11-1,TGTGCCAGCAGCTCCAGCGGGAAATTCTACAATGAGCAGTTCTTC,CASSSSGKFYNEQFF
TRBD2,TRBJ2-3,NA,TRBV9,TGTGCCAGCAGCCCCCTAGCGGGAAGCGGCACAGATACGCAGTATTTT,CASSPLAGSGTDTQYF
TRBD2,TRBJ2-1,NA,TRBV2,TGTGCCAGCAGTGAAATCGGGAGGAGCTCCTACAATGAGCAGTTCTTC,CASSEIGRSSYNEQFF
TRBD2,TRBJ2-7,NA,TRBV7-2,TGTGCCAGCAGCTTAGGGTTGTTAATTGCGGGGGGCTACGAGCAGTACTTC,CASSLGLLIAGGYEQYF
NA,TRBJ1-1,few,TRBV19,TGTGCCAGTAGTATCGGGACAAAGGGCCTATCTTTCTTT,CASSIGTKGLSFF
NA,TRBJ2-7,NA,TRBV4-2,TGTGCCAGCAGCCAAGATCTTCTTCCTTACTACGAGCAGTACTTC,CASSQDLLPYYEQYF
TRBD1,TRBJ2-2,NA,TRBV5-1,TGCGCCAGCAGCCCAGGACAGGGTGGCGGGGAGCTGTTTTTT,CASSPGQGGGELFF
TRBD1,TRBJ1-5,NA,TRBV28,TGTGCCAGCAGTTTTACAGGGGGAAGGCAGCCCCAGCATTTT,CASSFTGGRQPQHF
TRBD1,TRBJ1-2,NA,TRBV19,TGTGCCAGTATACCGACAGGGCTTTATGGCTACACCTTC,CASIPTGLYGYTF
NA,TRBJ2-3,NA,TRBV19,TGTGCCAGTAGTATAGATCGATTAACCAGTTCTAGCACAGATACGCAGTATTTT,CASSIDRLTSSSTDTQYF
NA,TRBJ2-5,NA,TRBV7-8,TGTGCCAGCAGCCGGGGCTCCCAAGAGACCCAGTACTTC,CASSRGSQETQYF
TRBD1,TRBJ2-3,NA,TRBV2,TGTGCCAGCAGCACGGACAGGGGCACAGATACGCAGTATTTT,CASSTDRGTDTQYF
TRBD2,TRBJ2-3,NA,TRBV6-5,TGTGCCAGCAGTTACTCGAGAGCGGGACTAGCAGATACGCAGTATTTT,CASSYSRAGLADTQYF
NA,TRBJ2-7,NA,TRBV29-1,TGCAGCGCTTATCCTCGACAGCAGACCTACGAGCAGTACTTC,CSAYPRQQTYEQYF
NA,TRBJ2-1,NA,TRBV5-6,TGTGCCAGCAGCTTCGCTGGGGCCTATGAGCAGTTCTTC,CASSFAGAYEQFF
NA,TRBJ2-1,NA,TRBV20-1,TGCAGTGCTCCTTACAATGAGCAGTTCTTC,CSAPYNEQFF
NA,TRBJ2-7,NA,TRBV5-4,TGTGCCAGCAGCTTTCTCGGGGTAGGGTACGAGCAGTACTTC,CASSFLGVGYEQYF
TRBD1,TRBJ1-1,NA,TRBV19,TGTGCCACCAACCGGGACAGGAACTCTGGACGCATGAACACTGAAGCTTTCTTT,CATNRDRNSGRMNTEAFF
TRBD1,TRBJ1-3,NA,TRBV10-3,TGTGCCATCAGTGAGAGAGGGGGCGCAGGAAACACCATATATTTT,CAISERGGAGNTIYF
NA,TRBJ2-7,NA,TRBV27,TGTGCCAGCAGTCCTTCCCCCCCCTACGAGCAGTACTTC,CASSPSPPYEQYF
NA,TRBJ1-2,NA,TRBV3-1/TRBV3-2,TGTGCCAGCAGCCAAGTCACAAAGGGGAGGGATGGCTACACCTTC,CASSQVTKGRDGYTF
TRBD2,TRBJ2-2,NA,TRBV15,TGTGCCACCAGCAGAGGCGGGGGGAGAAGGTCCGGGGAGCTGTTTTTT,CATSRGGGRRSGELFF
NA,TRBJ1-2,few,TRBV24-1,TGTGCCACCAGTACAGGCATCCACTATGGCTACACCTTC,CATSTGIHYGYTF
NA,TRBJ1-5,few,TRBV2,TGTGCCAGCAGTTACGGGGGGCTAGGCAATCAGCCCCAGCATTTT,CASSYGGLGNQPQHF
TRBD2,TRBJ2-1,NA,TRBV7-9,TGTGCCAGCAGCTGGGGACTAGGGAACAATGAGCAGTTCTTC,CASSWGLGNNEQFF
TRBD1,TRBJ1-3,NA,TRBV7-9,TGTGCCAGCAGCTTGGTCGGACAGGGCCTTTTGGGAAACACCATATATTTT,CASSLVGQGLLGNTIYF
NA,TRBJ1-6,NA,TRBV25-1,TGTGCCAGCAGTGACGCAGGGATGAATTCACCCCTCCACTTT,CASSDAGMNSPLHF
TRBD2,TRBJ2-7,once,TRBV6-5,TGTGCCAGCACTCCGGGACTAGCGGCCGAGCAGTACTTC,CASTPGLAAEQYF
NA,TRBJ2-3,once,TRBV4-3,TGCGCCAGCAGCCAGAGTCCTAGCACAGATACGCAGTATTTT,CASSQSPSTDTQYF
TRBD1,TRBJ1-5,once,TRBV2,TGTGCCAGCAGTGGGCAGGGGGCTTTTCAGCCCCAGCATTTT,CASSGQGAFQPQHF
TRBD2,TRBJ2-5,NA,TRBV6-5,TGTGCCGGCTGCAGGCGGGGCGGGGGAGAGACCCAGTACTTC,CAGCRRGGGETQYF
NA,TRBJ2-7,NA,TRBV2,TGTGCCAGCAGTGAATGGGGGCAGCCAACAAACTACGAGCAGTACTTC,CASSEWGQPTNYEQYF
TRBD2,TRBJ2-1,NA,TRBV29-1,TGCAGCGTTGTTCGGGCGGGGGGGAACAATGAGCAGTTCTTC,CSVVRAGGNNEQFF
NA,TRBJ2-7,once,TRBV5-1,TGCGCCAGCAGCTCGGCTGACAGCTACGAGCAGTACTTC,CASSSADSYEQYF
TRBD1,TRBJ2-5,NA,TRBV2,TGTGCCAGCAGGGACACTTACAGGGGCGAGACCCAGTACTTC,CASRDTYRGETQYF
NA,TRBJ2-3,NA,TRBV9,TGTGCCAGCAGCGTAGTTGCGACTAGGGCCACAGATACGCAGTATTTT,CASSVVATRATDTQYF
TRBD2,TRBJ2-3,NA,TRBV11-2,TGTGCCAGCAGCCCCTTAGCGGGACCCTTCACAGATACGCAGTATTTT,CASSPLAGPFTDTQYF
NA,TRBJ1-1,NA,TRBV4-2,TGTGCCAGCAATTCGAAGCAACAGGGGAACACTGAAGCTTTCTTT,CASNSKQQGNTEAFF
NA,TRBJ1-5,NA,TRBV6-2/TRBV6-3,TGTGCCAGCAGTTCCGAAGACAGTTTGCATTTT,CASSSEDSLHF
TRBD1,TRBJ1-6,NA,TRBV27,TGTGCCAGCAGTTTGACAGGGTTGGATTCACCCCTCCACTTT,CASSLTGLDSPLHF
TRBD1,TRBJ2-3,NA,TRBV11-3,TGTGCCAGCAGCAATACAGGGGGCGCTGATACGCAGTATTTT,CASSNTGGADTQYF
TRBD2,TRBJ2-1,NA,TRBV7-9,TGTGCCAGCAGCTCCCCAGGACTAGCGGGATTGGCGGAGCAGTTCTTC,CASSSPGLAGLAEQFF
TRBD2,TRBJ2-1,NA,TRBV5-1,TGCGCCAGCAGCTTGCAAGCGGGACCCTCCTACAATGAGCAGTTCTTC,CASSLQAGPSYNEQFF
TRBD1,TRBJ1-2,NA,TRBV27,TGTGCCAGTGGGACAGGGAGTGCTGGCTACACCTTC,CASGTGSAGYTF
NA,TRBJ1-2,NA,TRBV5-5,TGTGCCAGCAGCCCAACAGGGCTTGGCTACACCTTC,CASSPTGLGYTF
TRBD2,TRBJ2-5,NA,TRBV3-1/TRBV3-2,TGTGCCAGCAGCCAACCTAGGACTAGCGGAGAGACCCAGTACTTC,CASSQPRTSGETQYF
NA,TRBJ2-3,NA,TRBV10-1,TGCGCCAGCTCATCTCGCGGGAAGGCGCAGTATTTT,CASSSRGKAQYF
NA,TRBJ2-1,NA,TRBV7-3,TGTGCCAGCAGCTTAACGGCGAGGACAGAGTACAATGAGCAGTTCTTC,CASSLTARTEYNEQFF